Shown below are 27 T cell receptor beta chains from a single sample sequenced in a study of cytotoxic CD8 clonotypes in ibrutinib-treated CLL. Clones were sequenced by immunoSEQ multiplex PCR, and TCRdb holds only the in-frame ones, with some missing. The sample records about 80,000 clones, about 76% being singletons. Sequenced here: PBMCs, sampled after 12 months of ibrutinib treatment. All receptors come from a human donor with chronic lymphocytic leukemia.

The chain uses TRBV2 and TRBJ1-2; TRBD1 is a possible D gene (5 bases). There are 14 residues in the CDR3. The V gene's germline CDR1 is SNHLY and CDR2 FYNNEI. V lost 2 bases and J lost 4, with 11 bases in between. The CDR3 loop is CASSEWGGRYGYTF. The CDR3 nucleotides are TGTGCCAGCAGTGAATGGGGCGGCCGCTATGGCTACACCTTC.

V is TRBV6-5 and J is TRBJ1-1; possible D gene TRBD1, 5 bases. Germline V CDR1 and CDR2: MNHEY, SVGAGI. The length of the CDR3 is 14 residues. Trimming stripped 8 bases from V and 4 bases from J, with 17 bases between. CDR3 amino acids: CASLKVGGGTEAFF. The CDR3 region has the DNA TGTGCCAGCCTAAAAGTGGGGGGAGGCACTGAAGCTTTCTTT.

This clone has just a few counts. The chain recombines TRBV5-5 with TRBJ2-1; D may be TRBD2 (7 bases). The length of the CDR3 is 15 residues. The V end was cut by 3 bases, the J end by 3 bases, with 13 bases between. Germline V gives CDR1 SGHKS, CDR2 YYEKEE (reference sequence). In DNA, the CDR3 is TGTGCCAGCAGCTGGGGGGGCTCCGGCTACAATGAGCAGTTCTTC. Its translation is CASSWGGSGYNEQFF.

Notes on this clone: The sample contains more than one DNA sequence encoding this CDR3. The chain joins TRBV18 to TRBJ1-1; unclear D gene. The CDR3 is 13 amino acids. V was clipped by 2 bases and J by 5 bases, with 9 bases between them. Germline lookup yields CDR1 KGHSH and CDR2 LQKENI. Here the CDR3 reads CASSPGLGTEAFF. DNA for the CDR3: TGTGCCAGCTCACCAGGTTTAGGGACTGAAGCTTTCTTT.

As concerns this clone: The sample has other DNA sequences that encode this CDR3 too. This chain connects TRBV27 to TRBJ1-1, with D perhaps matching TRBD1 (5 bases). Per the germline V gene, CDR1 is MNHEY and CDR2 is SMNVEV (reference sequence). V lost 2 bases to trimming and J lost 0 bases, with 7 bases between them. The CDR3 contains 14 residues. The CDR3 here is CASSLEGMNTEAFF. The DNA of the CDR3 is TGTGCCAGCAGTTTAGAGGGGATGAACACTGAAGCTTTCTTT.

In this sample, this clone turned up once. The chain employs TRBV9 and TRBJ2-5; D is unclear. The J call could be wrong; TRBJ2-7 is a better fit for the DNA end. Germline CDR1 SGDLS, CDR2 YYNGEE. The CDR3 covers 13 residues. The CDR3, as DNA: TGTGCCAGCAGCGTAGATCAAGGCTACGAGCAGTACTTC. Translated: CASSVDQGYEQYF.

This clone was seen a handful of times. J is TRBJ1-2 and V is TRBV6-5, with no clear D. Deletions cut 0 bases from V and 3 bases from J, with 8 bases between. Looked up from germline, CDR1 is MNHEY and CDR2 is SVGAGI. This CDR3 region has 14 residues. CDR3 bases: TGTGCCAGCAGTTACTCGGCCGGACACTATGGCTACACCTTC. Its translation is CASSYSAGHYGYTF.

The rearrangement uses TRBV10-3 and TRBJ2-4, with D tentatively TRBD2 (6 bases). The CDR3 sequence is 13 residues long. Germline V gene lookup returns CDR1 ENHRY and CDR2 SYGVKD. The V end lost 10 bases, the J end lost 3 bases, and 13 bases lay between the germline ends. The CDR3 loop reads CATNEGLKNIQYF. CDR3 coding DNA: TGTGCCACTAACGAGGGACTCAAAAACATTCAGTACTTC.

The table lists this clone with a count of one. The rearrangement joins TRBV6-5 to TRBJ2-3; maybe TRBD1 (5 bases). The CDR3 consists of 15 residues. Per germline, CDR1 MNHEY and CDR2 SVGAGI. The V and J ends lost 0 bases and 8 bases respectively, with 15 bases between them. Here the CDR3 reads CASSYSGPEPATQYF. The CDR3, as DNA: TGTGCCAGCAGTTACTCGGGGCCCGAACCGGCTACGCAGTATTTT.

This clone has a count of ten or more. The CDR3 here is CASSVVPGQGVAGELFF. CDR3 bases: TGTGCCAGCAGCGTAGTTCCGGGACAGGGGGTCGCCGGGGAGCTGTTTTTT. V usage is TRBV9 and J usage is TRBJ2-2; TRBD1 matches at 11 bases. The CDR3 is made up of 17 amino acids. V shed 0 bases, J shed 6 bases, and the junction held 7 bases outside the gene matches. Germline V gene lookup returns CDR1 SGDLS and CDR2 YYNGEE.

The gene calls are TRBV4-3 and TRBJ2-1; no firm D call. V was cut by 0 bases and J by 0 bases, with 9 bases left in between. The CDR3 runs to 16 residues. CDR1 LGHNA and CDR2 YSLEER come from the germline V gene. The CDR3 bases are TGCGCCAGCAGCCAAGAGGGTCGACTCTCCTACAATGAGCAGTTCTTC. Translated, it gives CASSQEGRLSYNEQFF.

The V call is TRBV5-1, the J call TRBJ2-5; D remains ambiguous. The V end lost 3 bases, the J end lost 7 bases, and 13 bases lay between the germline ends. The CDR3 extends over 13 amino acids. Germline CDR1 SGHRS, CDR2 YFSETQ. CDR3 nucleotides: TGCGCCAGCAGCTCTTCCGAGTTCGGGACCCAGTACTTC. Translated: CASSSSEFGTQYF.

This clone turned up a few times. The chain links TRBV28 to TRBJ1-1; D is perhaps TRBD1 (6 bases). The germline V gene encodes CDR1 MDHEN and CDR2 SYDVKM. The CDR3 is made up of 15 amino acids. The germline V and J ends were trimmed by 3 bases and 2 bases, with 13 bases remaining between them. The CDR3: CASSLPTGRNTEAFF. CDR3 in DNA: TGTGCCAGCAGTTTGCCGACAGGCCGAAACACTGAAGCTTTCTTT.

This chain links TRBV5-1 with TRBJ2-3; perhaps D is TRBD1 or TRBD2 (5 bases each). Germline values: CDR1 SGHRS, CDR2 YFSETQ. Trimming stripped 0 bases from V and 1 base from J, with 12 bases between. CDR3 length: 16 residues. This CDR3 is CASSLAGAKGTDTQYF. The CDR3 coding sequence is TGCGCCAGCAGCTTGGCCGGGGCGAAGGGCACAGATACGCAGTATTTT.

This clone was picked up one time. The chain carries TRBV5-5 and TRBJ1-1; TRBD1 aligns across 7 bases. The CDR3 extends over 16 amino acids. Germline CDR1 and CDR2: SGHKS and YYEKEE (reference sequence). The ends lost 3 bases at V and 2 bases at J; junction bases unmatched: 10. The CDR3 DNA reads TGTGCCAGCAGCTGGGAGCCGGGGACAGCTAACACTGAAGCTTTCTTT. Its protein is CASSWEPGTANTEAFF.

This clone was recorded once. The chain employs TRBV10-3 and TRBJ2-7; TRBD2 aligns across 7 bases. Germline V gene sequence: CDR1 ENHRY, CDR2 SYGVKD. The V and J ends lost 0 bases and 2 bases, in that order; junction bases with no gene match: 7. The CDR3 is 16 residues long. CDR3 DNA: TGTGCCATCAGTGAGTCTGGGGCCCGGGGGGCCTACGAGCAGTACTTC. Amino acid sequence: CAISESGARGAYEQYF.

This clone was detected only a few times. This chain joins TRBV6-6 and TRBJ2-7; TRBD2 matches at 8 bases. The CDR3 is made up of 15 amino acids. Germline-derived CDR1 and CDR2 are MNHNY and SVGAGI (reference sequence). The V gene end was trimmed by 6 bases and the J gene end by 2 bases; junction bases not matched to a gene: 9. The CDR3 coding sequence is TGTGCCAGCAGCCCCCCGGGGGGGGCACCCTACGAGCAGTACTTC. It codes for CASSPPGGAPYEQYF.

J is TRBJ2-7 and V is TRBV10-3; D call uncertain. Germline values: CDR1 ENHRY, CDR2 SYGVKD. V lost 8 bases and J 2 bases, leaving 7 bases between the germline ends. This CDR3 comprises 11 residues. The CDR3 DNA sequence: TGTGCCATCCGACAAACCTACGAGCAGTACTTC. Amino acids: CAIRQTYEQYF.

As DNA, the CDR3 is TGTGCCAGCAGAGGGAAGGGTGGTGGAAACACCATATATTTT. This gives the protein CASRGKGGGNTIYF. This sequence joins TRBV21-1 and TRBJ1-3. TRBV21-1 is tagged as a pseudogene. This CDR3 contains 14 residues.

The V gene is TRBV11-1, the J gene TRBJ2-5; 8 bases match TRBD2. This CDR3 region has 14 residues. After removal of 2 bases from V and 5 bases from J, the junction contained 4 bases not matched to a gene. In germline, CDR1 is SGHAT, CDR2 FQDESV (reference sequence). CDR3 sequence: CASSLSPGGETQYF. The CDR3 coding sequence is TGTGCCAGCAGCTTATCCCCGGGGGGGGAGACCCAGTACTTC.

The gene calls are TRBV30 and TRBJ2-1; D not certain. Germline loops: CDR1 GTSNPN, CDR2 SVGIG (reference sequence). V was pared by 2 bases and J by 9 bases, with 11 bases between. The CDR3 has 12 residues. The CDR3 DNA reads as TGTGCCTGGAGTCGGGCGATGGGTGAGCAGTTCTTC. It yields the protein CAWSRAMGEQFF.

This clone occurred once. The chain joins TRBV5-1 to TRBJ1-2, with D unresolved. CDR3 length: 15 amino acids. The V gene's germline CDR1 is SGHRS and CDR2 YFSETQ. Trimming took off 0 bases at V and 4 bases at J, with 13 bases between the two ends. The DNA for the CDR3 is TGCGCCAGCAGCTTGGGCAGCGGAGGAGGCTATGGCTACACCTTC. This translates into CASSLGSGGGYGYTF.

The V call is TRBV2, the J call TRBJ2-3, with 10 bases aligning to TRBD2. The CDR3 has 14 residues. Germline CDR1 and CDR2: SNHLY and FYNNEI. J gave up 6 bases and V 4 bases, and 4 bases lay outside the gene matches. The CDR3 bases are TGTGCCAGCAGTGGTGTTAGCGGGGGGGATACGCAGTATTTT. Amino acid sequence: CASSGVSGGDTQYF.

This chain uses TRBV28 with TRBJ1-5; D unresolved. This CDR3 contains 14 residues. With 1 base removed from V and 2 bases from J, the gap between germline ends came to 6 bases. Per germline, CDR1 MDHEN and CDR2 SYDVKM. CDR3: CASSLLERNQPQHF. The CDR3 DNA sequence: TGTGCCAGCAGTTTATTAGAACGCAATCAGCCCCAGCATTTT.

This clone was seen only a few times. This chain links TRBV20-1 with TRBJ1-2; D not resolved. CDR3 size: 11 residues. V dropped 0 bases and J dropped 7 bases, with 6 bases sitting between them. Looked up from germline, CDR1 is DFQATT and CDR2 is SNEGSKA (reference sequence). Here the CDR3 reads CSARDLRGYTF. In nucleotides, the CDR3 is TGCAGTGCTAGAGATCTCCGTGGCTACACCTTC.

The DNA of the CDR3 is TGCGCCAGCAGCAAGGGACTAGCGGACCAAGAGACCCAGTACTTC. It translates to CASSKGLADQETQYF. V usage is TRBV5-1 and J usage is TRBJ2-5; TRBD2 matches 11 bases. The germline V gene has CDR1 SGHRS and CDR2 YFSETQ. This CDR3 region has 15 residues. The V and J ends lost 4 bases and 0 bases, in that order; junction bases with no gene match: 2. The whole variable domain, filled in from reference TRBV5-1 and TRBJ2-5, reads KAGVTQTPRYLIKTRGQQVTLSCSPISGHRSVSWYQQTPGQGLQFLFEYFSETQRNKGNFPGRFSGRQFSNSRSEMNVSTLELGDSALYLCASSKGLADQETQYFGPGTRLLVL.

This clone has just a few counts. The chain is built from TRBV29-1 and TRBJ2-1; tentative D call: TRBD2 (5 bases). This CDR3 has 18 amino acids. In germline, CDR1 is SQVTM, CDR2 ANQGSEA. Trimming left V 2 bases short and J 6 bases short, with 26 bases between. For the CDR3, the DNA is TGCAGCGTTGAACCAGACCCTACCGGGATATCCATCCCCAATGAGCAGTTCTTC. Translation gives CSVEPDPTGISIPNEQFF.